A single sample gave rise to the 21 T cell receptor beta chains below, sequenced in a study of T-cell memory formation after mild COVID-19. TCRdb fed the 5' RACE reads into MiXCR, producing one record per CDR3 protein. The sample records tens of thousands of distinct CDR3 sequences, roughly 25% being singletons. What was sequenced was PBMCs or a T cell subset sorted from them (not recorded which). The receptors come from a man between 18 and 35 years old who had mild COVID-19 (a few samples of this study predate the infection). Cell type and time point are not known.

The rearrangement uses TRBV7-2 and TRBJ2-3; 11 bases line up with TRBD2. This CDR3 spans 19 amino acids. The V segment lost 2 bases and the J segment 2 bases; nucleotides outside the gene matches: 12. The germline gives CDR1 SGHTA, CDR2 FQGNSA. CDR3 in amino acids: CASSLLAGASGGYTDTQYF. For the CDR3, the DNA is TGTGCCAGCAGCTTATTAGCTGGGGCTAGCGGGGGGTACACAGATACGCAGTATTTT.

This clonotype was detected a few times. The rearrangement uses TRBV7-2 and TRBJ2-5; no definite D call. Per germline, CDR1 SGHTA and CDR2 FQGNSA. Trimming shortened V by 1 base and J by 4 bases, and 10 bases separated the two germline ends. CDR3 length equals 14 residues. This chain's CDR3 is CASSLDSPRETQYF. CDR3 in DNA: TGTGCCAGCAGCTTAGATTCCCCGCGAGAGACCCAGTACTTC.

This chain's CDR3 is CATSRGDPRKQFQETQYF. In DNA, the CDR3 is TGTGCCACCAGCAGAGGGGACCCCAGGAAGCAATTTCAAGAGACCCAGTACTTC. The J gene is TRBJ2-5, the V gene TRBV15; D might be TRBD1 or TRBD2, each matching 5 bases. Trimming shortened V by 1 base and J by 2 bases, and 20 bases separated the two germline ends. The CDR3 totals 18 residues. Germline CDR1 reads LNHNV; CDR2 reads YYDKDF (reference sequence).

V usage is TRBV4-1 and J usage is TRBJ2-3; 9 bases align to TRBD1. Germline V lookup: CDR1 MGHRA, CDR2 YSYEKL. The V and J ends lost 3 bases and 5 bases, in that order; junction bases with no gene match: 6. The CDR3 spans 15 residues. This CDR3 is CASSHLQGAGDTQYF. DNA for the CDR3: TGCGCCAGCAGCCACCTACAGGGGGCGGGAGATACGCAGTATTTT.

The rearrangement links TRBV29-1 to TRBJ2-3, with 10 bases fitting TRBD2. After removal of 4 bases from V and 3 bases from J, the junction contained 10 bases not matched to a gene. CDR3 length equals 16 residues. Germline V gives CDR1 SQVTM, CDR2 ANQGSEA. The CDR3 is CSVAGLAGVWTDTQYF. CDR3 DNA: TGCAGCGTTGCAGGGCTAGCGGGGGTTTGGACAGATACGCAGTATTTT.

The chain joins TRBV11-2 to TRBJ2-3; 11 bases are a match to TRBD1. The length of the CDR3 is 19 residues. Germline V gene sequence: CDR1 SGHAT, CDR2 FQNNGV. Germline trimming cut 3 bases from V and 3 bases from J; bases unmatched to any gene: 14. The CDR3 is CASSFPQKGQGVWTDTQYF. The CDR3 nucleotides read TGTGCCAGCAGCTTCCCCCAGAAGGGACAGGGGGTGTGGACAGATACGCAGTATTTT.

V and J are TRBV18 and TRBJ2-7; 9 bases agree with TRBD2. Germline V gives CDR1 KGHSH, CDR2 LQKENI. The CDR3 loop spans 18 amino acids. V shed 3 bases and J 1 base; nucleotides not matched to a gene: 13. Here the CDR3 DNA reads TGTGCCAGCTCACCGGACGACTCGCGGGGGGGCCTTTCCTACGAGCAGTACGTC. It yields the protein CASSPDDSRGGLSYEQYV.

This clonotype was picked up many times. The chain joins TRBV2 to TRBJ2-3; TRBD1 matches at 8 bases. Trimming at V came to 7 bases and at J to 5 bases, leaving 11 bases not matched to a gene. This CDR3 comprises 15 residues. The germline CDR1 and CDR2 sequences are SNHLY and FYNNEI. The CDR3 bases are TGTGCCAGCACCGAACTTGGACAGGGCGTAGATACGCAGTATTTT. It is translated as CASTELGQGVDTQYF. Based on the CDR3 plus reference TRBV2 and TRBJ2-3, the full variable domain is EPEVTQTPSHQVTQMGQEVILRCVPISNHLYFYWYRQILGQKVEFLVSFYNNEISEKSEIFDDQFSVERPDGSNFTLKIRSTKLEDSAMYFCASTELGQGVDTQYFGPGTRLTVL.

This clonotype was counted only a few times. The gene calls are TRBV6-1 and TRBJ2-7; tentative D call: TRBD2 (6 bases). The V end was cut by 2 bases, the J end by 7 bases, with 9 bases between. Germline loops: CDR1 MNHNS, CDR2 SASEGT. The CDR3 covers 12 residues. CDR3 loop: CASSEMGGEQYV. The CDR3 bases are TGTGCCAGCAGTGAAATGGGAGGAGAGCAGTACGTC.

The chain is built from TRBV27 and TRBJ2-4; TRBD2 aligns across 8 bases. The CDR3 is 14 amino acids. The germline gives CDR1 MNHEY, CDR2 SMNVEV (reference sequence). The trim removed 3 bases at V and 7 bases at J, leaving 5 bases unmatched. The CDR3 sequence: CASSLRPGGNIQYF. In DNA, the CDR3 is TGTGCCAGCAGTTTGAGACCGGGAGGGAACATTCAGTACTTC.

The sample holds a few counts of this clonotype. The CDR3 DNA sequence: TGCGCCAGCAGCCTAAACACTGGAGGAAACTACGAGCAGTACTTC. It encodes CASSLNTGGNYEQYF. The chain carries TRBV4-1 and TRBJ2-7; TRBD2 is a possible D gene (5 bases). Germline V gene sequence: CDR1 MGHRA, CDR2 YSYEKL. The V end lost 4 bases, the J end lost 3 bases, and 16 bases lay between the germline ends. The CDR3 is made up of 15 amino acids.

This clonotype was detected only once. The rearrangement links TRBV27 to TRBJ1-5, with 7 bases identical to TRBD1. Per the germline V gene, CDR1 is MNHEY and CDR2 is SMNVEV (reference sequence). The CDR3 is 14 residues long. Trimming took 3 bases from V and 6 from J; bases not matched to a gene: 5. Here the CDR3 DNA reads TGTGCCAGCAGTTTCCAGGGGGACGTTCAGCCCCAGCATTTT. The encoded protein is CASSFQGDVQPQHF.

The chain combines TRBV15 with TRBJ2-5; 8 nucleotides match TRBD1. With 2 bases clipped from V and 3 bases from J, the junction kept 5 bases outside the gene matches. The CDR3 sequence is 15 residues long. Germline assignment: CDR1 LNHNV and CDR2 YYDKDF (reference sequence). CDR3 in amino acids: CATSRPGQGKETQYF. CDR3 DNA: TGTGCCACCAGCAGACCAGGACAGGGTAAAGAGACCCAGTACTTC.

J is TRBJ2-1 and V is TRBV7-9; D not certain. Trimming removed 2 bases from V and 4 bases from J, with 18 bases in between. CDR1 is SEHNR, CDR2 FQNEAQ, per germline (reference sequence). The length of the CDR3 is 17 residues. Here the CDR3 DNA reads TGTGCCAGCAGCTTATTCACCGGGTCCCAGCTGTACAATGAGCAGTTCTTC. The encoded protein is CASSLFTGSQLYNEQFF.

V usage is TRBV4-1 and J usage is TRBJ2-5; 9 positions match TRBD2. The CDR3 covers 15 residues. The junction had 2 bases not matched to a gene; V was cut back by 1 base and J by 2 bases. From germline, CDR1 is MGHRA and CDR2 YSYEKL. The CDR3 DNA follows: TGCGCCAGCAGCCAAGCGCTAGCGGGGCAAGAGACCCAGTACTTC. This encodes CASSQALAGQETQYF.

This chain joins TRBV4-3 and TRBJ2-3, with D perhaps matching TRBD2 (5 bases). The germline CDR1 and CDR2 sequences are LGHNA and YSLEER. This CDR3 spans 15 amino acids. V was shortened by 4 bases and J by 4 bases, with 15 bases between the two germline ends. The CDR3 nucleotides are TGCGCCAGCAGCCCCATGAGCGGATCAGCAGATACGCAGTATTTT. Translating it yields CASSPMSGSADTQYF.

In DNA form, the CDR3 reads TGTGCCAGCAGGATCACAGCTTACACTGAAGCTTTCTTT. Translating it yields CASRITAYTEAFF. The chain has TRBV27 and TRBJ1-1; no definite D call. This CDR3 contains 13 residues. Deletions cut 6 bases from V and 3 bases from J, with 11 bases between. Germline values: CDR1 MNHEY, CDR2 SMNVEV (reference sequence).

This clonotype has just a few counts. The chain uses TRBV10-3 and TRBJ2-3; 7 bases align to TRBD2. V was pared by 3 bases and J by 3 bases, with 6 bases of the junction left unmatched. The CDR3 extends over 15 amino acids. CDR1 and CDR2 from the germline V gene are ENHRY and SYGVKD. In DNA, the CDR3 is TGTGCCATCAGTGATCCTGGACTAGTAACAGATACGCAGTATTTT. It specifies CAISDPGLVTDTQYF.

The chain recombines TRBV4-1 with TRBJ2-1, with 8 bases aligning to TRBD1. The J call may be wrong; the DNA end is better matched by TRBJ2-5. CDR3 length: 13 residues. Germline V lookup: CDR1 MGHRA, CDR2 YSYEKL. The CDR3 sequence: CASSPDRDKTQYF. The CDR3 DNA reads TGCGCCAGCAGCCCGGACAGGGACAAGACCCAGTACTTC.

The rearrangement uses TRBV7-2 and TRBJ2-2, with no clear D. CDR1 is SGHTA and CDR2 is FQGNSA in the germline V gene. There are 12 residues in the CDR3. The V gene lost 8 bases and the J gene lost 6 bases, with 10 bases spanning the gap. The CDR3 is CASGQVAGELFF. The DNA of the CDR3 is TGTGCCAGCGGCCAGGTGGCCGGGGAGCTGTTTTTT.

The genes are TRBV7-2 and TRBJ1-1; 7 nucleotides match TRBD1. Germline lookup yields CDR1 SGHTA and CDR2 FQGNSA. J gave up 6 bases and V 1 base, and 8 bases lay outside the gene matches. This CDR3 is built from 15 residues. CDR3: CASSLGGTGESEAFF. The CDR3 coding sequence is TGTGCCAGCAGCTTAGGGGGTACAGGGGAGTCTGAAGCTTTCTTT.